The 32 T cell receptor beta chains below come from one sample, sequenced in a study of PD-L1 blockade in urothelial cancer. The time point is: peripheral blood 6 weeks after treatment start. Produced via immunoSEQ multiplex PCR; TCRdb's table is partial and in-frame only. The repertoire includes 46,000 or so clones, 75% to 90% of them detected once, and around 9.3% sits in the top ten. The sequencing here drew on PBMCs, taken around atezolizumab (anti-PD-L1) treatment. The receptors derive from a man between 60 and 75 years old with urothelial cancer.

The gene calls are TRBV29-1 and TRBJ2-3; 7 positions agree with TRBD1. The CDR3 extends over 13 amino acids. V shed 6 bases and J 5 bases; nucleotides not matched to a gene: 8. Germline V gives CDR1 SQVTM, CDR2 ANQGSEA. The CDR3 sequence is CSVDRIGGDTQYF. The CDR3, as DNA: TGCAGCGTGGACAGGATTGGTGGAGATACGCAGTATTTT.

The rearrangement links TRBV6-5 to TRBJ2-3; 7 nucleotides align to TRBD1. The trim removed 4 bases at V and 0 bases at J, leaving 4 bases unmatched. CDR1 and CDR2 (germline): MNHEY, SVGAGI. This CDR3 is 15 amino acids long. The chain's CDR3 is CASSLTGISTDTQYF. In DNA, the CDR3 is TGTGCCAGCAGTTTGACAGGGATTAGCACAGATACGCAGTATTTT.

The chain has TRBV5-6 and TRBJ2-1, with 10 bases that match TRBD2. V dropped 2 bases and J dropped 5; count of bases not matched to a gene: 13. The germline CDR1 and CDR2 sequences are SGHDT and YYEEEE. The CDR3 contains 18 residues. The CDR3 reads CASSLPTDLAGVHNEQFF. In DNA form, the CDR3 reads TGTGCCAGCAGCTTACCGACCGACCTAGCGGGGGTCCACAATGAGCAGTTCTTC.

This chain links TRBV6-1 with TRBJ2-5; D unresolved. The CDR3 loop spans 14 amino acids. CDR1 is MNHNS, CDR2 SASEGT, per germline. Trimming pared 1 base from V and 1 base from J, leaving 7 bases between. CDR3 sequence reads: CASSEGGLQETQYF. Here the CDR3 DNA reads TGTGCCAGCAGTGAAGGAGGCCTCCAAGAGACCCAGTACTTC.

V and J are TRBV19 and TRBJ2-7; tentatively, D is TRBD1 (5 bases). V shed 2 bases and J shed 4 bases, with 15 bases lying between them. Germline assignment: CDR1 LNHDA and CDR2 SQIVND (reference sequence). CDR3 length equals 15 residues. Written as DNA, the CDR3 is TGTGCCAGTAGTATATCCCACGAGACAGTTTACGAGCAGTACTTC. Translation: CASSISHETVYEQYF.

V is TRBV14 and J is TRBJ1-1, with 7 bases that match TRBD1. This CDR3 is built from 15 residues. Germline CDR1 SGHDN, CDR2 FVKESK. The V gene end was trimmed by 4 bases and the J gene end by 1 base; junction bases not matched to a gene: 6. CDR3 sequence: CASSRYRGENTEAFF. Written as DNA, the CDR3 is TGTGCCAGCAGCCGATACAGGGGAGAGAACACTGAAGCTTTCTTT.

The gene calls are TRBV30 and TRBJ1-1, with D possibly TRBD1 on 6 matching bases. Germline V gives CDR1 GTSNPN, CDR2 SVGIG (reference sequence). V was pared by 3 bases and J by 2 bases, with 16 bases between. The length of the CDR3 is 15 residues. CDR3 DNA sequence: TGTGCCTGGAGATCAACCGGGACACCAAACACTGAAGCTTTCTTT. Its protein is CAWRSTGTPNTEAFF.

The V gene is TRBV18, the J gene TRBJ1-5; 9 nucleotides match TRBD1. Trimming at V came to 3 bases and at J to 3 bases, leaving 6 bases not matched to a gene. This CDR3 spans 16 amino acids. Germline CDR1 and CDR2: KGHSH and LQKENI. CDR3 amino acids: CASSPGDRAINQPQHF. In DNA form, the CDR3 reads TGTGCCAGCTCACCGGGGGACAGGGCTATCAATCAGCCCCAGCATTTT. Together with reference TRBV18 and TRBJ1-5, the CDR3 gives the full variable domain: NAGVMQNPRHLVRRRGQEARLRCSPMKGHSHVYWYRQLPEEGLKFMVYLQKENIIDESGMPKERFSAEFPKEGPSILRIQQVVRGDSAAYFCASSPGDRAINQPQHFGDGTRLSIL.

This clone has more than one count but fewer than ten. The rearrangement uses TRBV7-2 and TRBJ1-2; 8 bases agree with TRBD1. V shed 5 bases, J shed 5 bases, and the junction held 4 bases outside the gene matches. Germline CDR1 and CDR2: SGHTA and FQGNSA. The CDR3 is 13 residues long. CDR3 DNA sequence: TGTGCCAGCAGCCCCGGACAGGGTTATGGCTACACCTTC. It yields the protein CASSPGQGYGYTF.

This chain connects TRBV28 to TRBJ1-2; D is unclear. Germline-derived CDR1 and CDR2 are MDHEN and SYDVKM. The CDR3 loop spans 12 amino acids. Between the trimmed V and J ends, which lost 3 bases and 4 bases, there was a span of 6 bases. DNA of the CDR3: TGTGCCAGCAGTTTTTCGGGCTATGGCTACACCTTC. Its protein is CASSFSGYGYTF.

In its sample, this clone was seen a few times. V is TRBV11-2 and J is TRBJ1-2, with 7 bases aligning to TRBD1. Trimming took 5 bases from V and 6 from J; bases not matched to a gene: 12. This CDR3 has 15 residues. Germline V gene lookup returns CDR1 SGHAT and CDR2 FQNNGV. CDR3 DNA sequence: TGTGCCAGCAGCCTTACAAACCGGGACAGCAATGGCTACACCTTC. This codes for CASSLTNRDSNGYTF.

The V call is TRBV28, the J call TRBJ2-7; 8 bases are shared with TRBD1. This CDR3 has 15 residues. The junction had 11 bases not matched to a gene; V was cut back by 5 bases and J by 5 bases. In germline, CDR1 is MDHEN, CDR2 SYDVKM. CDR3 sequence reads: CASSPPGQGANEQYF. The CDR3 region has the DNA TGTGCCAGCAGTCCCCCCGGACAGGGTGCCAACGAGCAGTACTTC.

The chain joins TRBV5-8 to TRBJ2-7; D gene ambiguous. The CDR3 contains 13 residues. V was trimmed by 6 bases and J by 5 bases, leaving 15 bases between them. Germline loops: CDR1 SGHTS, CDR2 YDEGEE. The CDR3 nucleotides are TGTGCCAGCACCTCTCTCCTTCGGGACGAGCAGTACTTC. This translates into CASTSLLRDEQYF.

This clone has just one count. CDR3 sequence (DNA): TGTGCCAGCAGTGAAACATACTATGGCTACACCTTC. Translating it yields CASSETYYGYTF. The J gene is TRBJ1-2, the V gene TRBV6-1; no definite D call. Germline assignment: CDR1 MNHNS and CDR2 SASEGT. The CDR3 consists of 12 residues. V gave up 2 bases and J gave up 3 bases, with 4 bases separating them.

The CDR3 sequence is CASSAPTRRQGATDTQYF. The CDR3 region has the DNA TGTGCCAGCAGCGCCCCAACCCGCCGACAGGGGGCCACAGATACGCAGTATTTT. This chain joins TRBV9 and TRBJ2-3, with 10 positions matching TRBD1. Germline values: CDR1 SGDLS, CDR2 YYNGEE. V shed 3 bases, J shed 2 bases, and the junction held 12 bases outside the gene matches. The CDR3 is 18 amino acids.

The genes are TRBV19 and TRBJ2-3; 10 bases agree with TRBD2. Per germline, CDR1 LNHDA and CDR2 SQIVND (reference sequence). This CDR3 spans 17 amino acids. The V and J ends lost 6 bases and 5 bases, in that order; junction bases with no gene match: 14. The CDR3 sequence: CASSPLAASGGRDTQYF. DNA of the CDR3: TGTGCCAGTAGCCCATTGGCGGCTAGCGGGGGTAGAGATACGCAGTATTTT.

This clone was seen just once. The rearrangement joins TRBV30 to TRBJ1-1, with D possibly TRBD1 on 6 matching bases. Trimming pared 7 bases from V and 9 bases from J, leaving 15 bases between. The germline V gene has CDR1 GTSNPN and CDR2 SVGIG (reference sequence). The CDR3 sequence is 11 residues long. This CDR3 reads CASHRGHQAFF. The CDR3 DNA reads as TGTGCCTCCCACCGGGGACACCAAGCTTTCTTT. Variable domain in full (rest from reference TRBV30 and TRBJ1-1): SQTIHQWPATLVQPVGSPLSLECTVEGTSNPNLYWYRQAAGRGLQLLFYSVGIGQISSEVPQNLSASRPQDRQFILSSKKLLLSDSGFYLCASHRGHQAFFGQGTRLTVV.

The chain carries TRBV7-2 and TRBJ2-1, with D unclear. This CDR3 has 12 residues. From germline, CDR1 is SGHTA and CDR2 FQGNSA. The ends were cut back, 4 bases at V and 9 bases at J, with 10 bases in the middle. The CDR3 DNA reads as TGTGCCAGCAGCTCGTATTTCAGTGAGCAGTTCTTC. Translation gives CASSSYFSEQFF.

The chain recombines TRBV9 with TRBJ1-1; D is unresolved. V lost 0 bases and J lost 3, with 12 bases in between. The CDR3 extends over 15 amino acids. Germline V gene data show CDR1 as SGDLS and CDR2 as YYNGEE. DNA for the CDR3: TGTGCCAGCAGCGTAGGAGGGATTGGGGACACTGAAGCTTTCTTT. Protein: CASSVGGIGDTEAFF.

The V and J genes are TRBV23-1 and TRBJ2-3; a weak D match, TRBD2 (6 bases). TRBV23-1 is filed as an ORF, its function uncertain. There are 16 residues in the CDR3. Trimming removed 3 bases at V and 2 bases at J, with 15 bases between. In nucleotides, the CDR3 is TGCGCCAGCAGTCAGCCGGGACTCCCTCTCACAGATACGCAGTATTTT. This gives the protein CASSQPGLPLTDTQYF.

This chain links TRBV11-2 with TRBJ2-3; tentatively, D is TRBD1 (5 bases). The CDR3 consists of 15 residues. With 5 bases removed from V and 2 bases from J, the gap between germline ends came to 14 bases. Germline lookup yields CDR1 SGHAT and CDR2 FQNNGV. Here the CDR3 reads CASSPVRAPTDTQYF. In nucleotides, the CDR3 is TGTGCCAGCAGCCCCGTCAGGGCACCCACAGATACGCAGTATTTT.

The chain links TRBV11-3 to TRBJ2-2; D call uncertain. The V end lost 5 bases, the J end lost 4 bases, and 17 bases lay between the germline ends. Germline CDR1 SGHNT, CDR2 YENEEA. The CDR3 is made up of 16 amino acids. The CDR3 loop reads CASSERGQRGTGELFF. The CDR3 coding sequence is TGTGCCAGCAGCGAACGAGGTCAGCGTGGCACCGGGGAGCTGTTTTTT.

The chain couples TRBV5-1 to TRBJ2-2; 11 bases fit TRBD1. The CDR3 runs to 15 residues. Germline loops: CDR1 SGHRS, CDR2 YFSETQ. V was pared by 1 base and J by 6 bases, with 2 bases of the junction left unmatched. CDR3 region: CASSLSGQGAGELFF. Written as DNA, the CDR3 is TGCGCCAGCAGCTTGTCGGGACAGGGGGCCGGGGAGCTGTTTTTT.

V is TRBV19 and J is TRBJ1-3; the D is unclear. Deletions cut 6 bases from V and 0 bases from J, with 12 bases between. This CDR3 is built from 15 residues. Per the germline V gene, CDR1 is LNHDA and CDR2 is SQIVND (reference sequence). The CDR3 bases are TGTGCCAGTAGGCCGGGTTCCTACTCTGGAAACACCATATATTTT. Encoded protein: CASRPGSYSGNTIYF.

The chain uses TRBV5-5 and TRBJ1-2; 8 bases are shared with TRBD1. This CDR3 has 14 amino acids. Germline loops: CDR1 SGHKS, CDR2 YYEKEE (reference sequence). The V and J ends lost 0 bases and 8 bases, in that order; junction bases with no gene match: 6. The CDR3 here is CASSLGQGKRGYTF. The CDR3 DNA is TGTGCCAGCAGCTTGGGACAGGGGAAGAGGGGCTACACCTTC.

In DNA, the CDR3 is TGCAGCGTTGAATTCACAGGGGGTAGGAGATACGAGCAGTACTTC. Its translation: CSVEFTGGRRYEQYF. This chain uses TRBV29-1 with TRBJ2-7; 8 bases line up with TRBD1. The germline CDR1 and CDR2 sequences are SQVTM and ANQGSEA. V trimming: 2 bases; J trimming: 4 bases; junction bases outside the gene matches: 10. The CDR3 has 15 residues.

This clone was seen only once. The gene calls are TRBV6-1 and TRBJ2-2, with a possible D match to TRBD2 (6 bases). CDR1 and CDR2 (germline): MNHNS, SASEGT. The length of the CDR3 is 12 residues. The V gene lost 11 bases and the J gene lost 4 bases, with 11 bases spanning the gap. Written as DNA, the CDR3 is TGTGCCGCCTACGGGAGCACCGGGGAGCTGTTTTTT. Translating gives CAAYGSTGELFF.

This clone was detected a few times. The chain uses TRBV5-6 and TRBJ1-1, with a weak D call TRBD1 (5 bases). The V end lost 2 bases, the J end lost 1 base, and 6 bases lay between the germline ends. The CDR3 sequence is 13 residues long. Germline assignment: CDR1 SGHDT and CDR2 YYEEEE. DNA for the CDR3: TGTGCCAGCAGCTTCGGGGGGAACACTGAAGCTTTCTTT. It codes for CASSFGGNTEAFF.

The chain recombines TRBV30 with TRBJ2-2; 7 nucleotides line up with TRBD1. In germline, CDR1 is GTSNPN, CDR2 SVGIG (reference sequence). CDR3 length equals 14 residues. The junction had 5 bases not matched to a gene; V was cut back by 3 bases and J by 4 bases. Here the CDR3 reads CAWRDRAATGELFF. The DNA for the CDR3 is TGTGCCTGGAGAGACAGGGCGGCCACCGGGGAGCTGTTTTTT.

The J gene is TRBJ1-3, the V gene TRBV6-5; 7 nucleotides match TRBD1. CDR1 is MNHEY and CDR2 is SVGAGI in the germline V gene. The CDR3 extends over 14 amino acids. J gave up 2 bases and V 6 bases, and 4 bases lay outside the gene matches. The CDR3 spells CASRRTGAGNTIYF. For the CDR3, the DNA is TGTGCCAGCAGGCGTACAGGGGCTGGAAACACCATATATTTT.

For the CDR3, the DNA is TGTGCCAGCAGCTCGGGACTAGCGGCCCCCTACGAGCAGTACTTC. Translated: CASSSGLAAPYEQYF. The genes are TRBV5-6 and TRBJ2-7; TRBD2 agrees at 11 bases. Germline loops: CDR1 SGHDT, CDR2 YYEEEE. The CDR3 covers 15 residues. J was trimmed by 2 bases and V by 3 bases; bases with no gene match: 4.

This clone has only one observation. The rearrangement uses TRBV30 and TRBJ2-7; 7 nucleotides agree with TRBD1. The CDR3 has 12 amino acids. J gave up 4 bases and V 2 bases, and 2 bases lay outside the gene matches. The germline CDR1 and CDR2 sequences are GTSNPN and SVGIG (reference sequence). This chain's CDR3 is CAWSLDRYEQYF. CDR3 nucleotides: TGTGCCTGGAGTCTGGACAGGTACGAGCAGTACTTC.